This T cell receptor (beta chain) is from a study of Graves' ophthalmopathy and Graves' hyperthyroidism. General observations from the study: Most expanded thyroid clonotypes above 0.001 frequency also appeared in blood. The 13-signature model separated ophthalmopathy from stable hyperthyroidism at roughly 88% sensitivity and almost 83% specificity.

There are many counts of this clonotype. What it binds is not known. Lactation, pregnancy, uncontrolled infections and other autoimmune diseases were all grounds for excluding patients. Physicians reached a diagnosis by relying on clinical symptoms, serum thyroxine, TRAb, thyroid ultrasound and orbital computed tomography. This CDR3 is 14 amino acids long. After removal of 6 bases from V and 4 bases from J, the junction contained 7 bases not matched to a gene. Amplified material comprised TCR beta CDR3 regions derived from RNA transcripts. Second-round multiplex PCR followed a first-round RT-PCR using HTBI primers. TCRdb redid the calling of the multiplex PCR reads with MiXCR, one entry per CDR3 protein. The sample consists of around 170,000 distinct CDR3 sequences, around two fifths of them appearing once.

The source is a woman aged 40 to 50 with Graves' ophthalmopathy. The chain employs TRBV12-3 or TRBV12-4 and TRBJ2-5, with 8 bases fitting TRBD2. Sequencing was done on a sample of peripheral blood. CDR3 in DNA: TGTGCCAGCAGCCTTACTAGCGGCGGAGAGACCCAGTACTTC. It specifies CASSLTSGGETQYF.